This TCR beta chain is from a study of T cells expressing NK-cell markers. This CDR3 spans 13 amino acids. The germline CDR1 and CDR2 sequences are SGHRS and YFSETQ. TCRdb reprocessed the 5' RACE reads, keeping one entry per CDR3 protein, no DNA. The sample table includes about 460,000 distinct CDR3 sequences. The TCR was taken from a woman between 50 and 59 years old in good health. Sequencing was carried out using blood T cells: a sorted CD56 or NKG2C T cell subset, CD4+ or CD8+ T cells, or bulk PBMC T cells (not recorded which). The chain links TRBV5-1 to TRBJ1-2; with no DNA, the TCRdb D assignment of TRBD1 cannot be verified. The CDR3 region is CASSLQGDSMDTF. The entire variable domain, with the rest obtained from reference TRBV5-1 and TRBJ1-2, is as follows: KAGVTQTPRYLIKTRGQQVTLSCSPISGHRSVSWYQQTPGQGLQFLFEYFSETQRNKGNFPGRFSGRQFSNSRSEMNVSTLELGDSALYLCASSLQGDSMDTFGSGTRLTVV.